The clone carrying this TCR beta chain occurred a few times. Its antigen remains unidentified. V shed 6 bases and J 5 bases; nucleotides not matched to a gene: 9. The CDR3 spans 14 residues. Germline V gene data show CDR1 as MNHEY and CDR2 as SVGAGI. The data were obtained in a study of cytomegalovirus exposure and HLA in healthy donors. Study findings and constraints: The authors listed some 160 TCR beta chains as cytomegalovirus-associated. Other equally common chains were less clonally expanded than HLA-associated TCR beta chains, a later analysis showed. Some public TCRs appeared in many individuals, while most sequences were rare. Most of the TCR beta V segments (in an earlier analysis) were productive either about 87% or about 30% of the time.

The PCR made use of 60 Vbeta and 13 Jbeta primers. Clones were read by immunoSEQ multiplex PCR, and TCRdb kept only the in-frame ones, dropping some. The sample lists about 180,000 clones, about 78% occurring once. The origin of this receptor is a man in his 60s in good health and CMV-seronegative. The chain has TRBV6-5 and TRBJ1-1, with 7 bases lining up with TRBD1. Sequenced sample: PBMCs. CDR3 sequence reads: CASRIDRVGTEAFF. CDR3 nucleotides: TGTGCCAGCAGAATAGACAGGGTGGGAACTGAAGCTTTCTTT.